This paragraph covers one T cell receptor (beta chain) sequence. Antigen specificity is unknown. For TCR beta, libraries came from iRepertoire HTBI primers and Arm-PCR of CDR3 regions. TCRdb independently ran MiXCR on the multiplex PCR reads; one entry per CDR3 protein. The sample has a few hundred thousand distinct CDR3 sequences; about 20% are singletons. Time point here: persistent/refractory GD, antithyroid drugs over 5 years with positive TRAb. From RNA extracted from PBMCs, the TCR library was made. Patients with Graves' disease were diagnosed by American Thyroid Association guidelines. This sample is part of a study of regulatory T cells in long-lasting Graves disease. In the study overall: Disease was considered persistent Graves' disease after over 5 years of antithyroid drugs (with positive TSH receptor antibodies).

This CDR3 has 16 amino acids. Germline V gene data show CDR1 as MNHNS and CDR2 as SASEGT. V lost 6 bases, J lost 4 bases, and 10 bases stayed unmatched. Findings and limits, study-wide: Thyroid tissue was not studied; only peripheral blood was. TRBV28, TRBJ1-2 and TRBJ2-5 were segments that persistent disease favored.

V gene TRBV6-1 combines with J gene TRBJ1-5; 9 nucleotides match TRBD1. The specimen was peripheral blood mononuclear cells (PBMCs), collected when the disease was refractory, from a patient treated with antithyroid drugs. This clonotype originated in a female donor with Graves disease. The CDR3: CASRLTGGGSNQPQHF. The CDR3 nucleotides read TGTGCCAGCAGGCTGACAGGGGGAGGTTCGAATCAGCCCCAGCATTTT.